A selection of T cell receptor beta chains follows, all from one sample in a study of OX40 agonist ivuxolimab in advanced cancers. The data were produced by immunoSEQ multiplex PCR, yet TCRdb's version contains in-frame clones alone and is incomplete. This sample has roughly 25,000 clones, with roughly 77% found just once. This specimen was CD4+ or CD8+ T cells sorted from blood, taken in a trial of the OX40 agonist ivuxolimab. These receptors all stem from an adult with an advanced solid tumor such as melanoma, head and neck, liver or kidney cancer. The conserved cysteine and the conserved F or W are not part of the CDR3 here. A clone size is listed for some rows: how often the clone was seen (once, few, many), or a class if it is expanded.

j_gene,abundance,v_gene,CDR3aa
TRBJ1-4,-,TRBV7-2,ASSQGTVTNEKLF
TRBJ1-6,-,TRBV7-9,ASSLMASGGQGRDSPLH
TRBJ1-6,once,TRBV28,ASREQGSPPNSPLH
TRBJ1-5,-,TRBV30,AWSALGNQPQH
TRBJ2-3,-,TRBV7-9,ASQTGISTDTQY
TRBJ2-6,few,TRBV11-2,ASSPLGHSGANVLT
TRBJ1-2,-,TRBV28,ASTISGQHGYT
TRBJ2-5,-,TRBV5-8,ASRPGTGGLVQETQY
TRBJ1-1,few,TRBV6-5,ASSYSNGDTEAF
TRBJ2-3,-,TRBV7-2,ASTKTSGTDTQY
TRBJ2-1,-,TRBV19,ASSPPDTTYNEQF
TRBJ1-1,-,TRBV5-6,ASSLAQTRANTEAF
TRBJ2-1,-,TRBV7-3,ASSSRESSLHNEQF
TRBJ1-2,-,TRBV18,ASSPGTQGATGGYT
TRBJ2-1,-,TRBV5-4,ASSPKTGGWNEQF
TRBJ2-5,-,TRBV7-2,ASRGLAYQETQY
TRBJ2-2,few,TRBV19,ASSAGLAGGITNTGELF
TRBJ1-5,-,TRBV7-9,ASSLVGGSSPQH
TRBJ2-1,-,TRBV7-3,ASSLGPGGRASVEQF
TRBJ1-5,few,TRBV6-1,ASSVGERGNQPQH
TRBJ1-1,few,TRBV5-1,ASVPVGASHTEAF
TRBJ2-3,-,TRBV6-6,ASISAGGGDTQY
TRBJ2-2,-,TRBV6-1,ASSEWAGAGELF
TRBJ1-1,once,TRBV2,ASSIQVNTEAF
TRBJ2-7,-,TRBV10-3,AISDMGREQY
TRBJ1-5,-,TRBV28,ASSYPSGGGIRNQPQH
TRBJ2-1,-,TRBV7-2,ASSPSDGSYNEQF
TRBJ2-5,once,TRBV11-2,ASSLSGATPEETQY
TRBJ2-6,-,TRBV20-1,SAYGANVLT
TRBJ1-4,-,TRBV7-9,ASSFSTGEKLF
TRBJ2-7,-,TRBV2,ASTEGQGYEQY
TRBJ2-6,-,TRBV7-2,ASSLGLSGANVLT
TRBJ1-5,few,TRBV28,ASRAGTGSQPQH
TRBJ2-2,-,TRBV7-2,ASSAQTLVTGELF
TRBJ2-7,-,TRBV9,ASSVAGSYEQY
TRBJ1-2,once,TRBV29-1,SVNRGPRGYT
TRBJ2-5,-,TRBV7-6,ASSLTSGGHRGETQY
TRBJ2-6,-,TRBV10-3,AAGYGANVLT
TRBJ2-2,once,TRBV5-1,ASSPRGNTGELF
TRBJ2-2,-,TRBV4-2,ASSQDPSGVGGELF
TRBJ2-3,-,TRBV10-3,AIGSMIVEGGTQY
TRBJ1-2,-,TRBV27,ASSFRQGNYGYT
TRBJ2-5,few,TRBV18,ASSPSKAVYQETQY
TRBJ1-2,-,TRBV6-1,AILRLVGHYGYT
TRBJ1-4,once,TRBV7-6,ASSLVRVF
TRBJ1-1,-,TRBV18,ASSPAGGGTEAF
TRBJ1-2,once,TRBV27,ASSRTGGLGGNGYT
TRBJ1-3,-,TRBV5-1,ASSSDGGLSGNTIY